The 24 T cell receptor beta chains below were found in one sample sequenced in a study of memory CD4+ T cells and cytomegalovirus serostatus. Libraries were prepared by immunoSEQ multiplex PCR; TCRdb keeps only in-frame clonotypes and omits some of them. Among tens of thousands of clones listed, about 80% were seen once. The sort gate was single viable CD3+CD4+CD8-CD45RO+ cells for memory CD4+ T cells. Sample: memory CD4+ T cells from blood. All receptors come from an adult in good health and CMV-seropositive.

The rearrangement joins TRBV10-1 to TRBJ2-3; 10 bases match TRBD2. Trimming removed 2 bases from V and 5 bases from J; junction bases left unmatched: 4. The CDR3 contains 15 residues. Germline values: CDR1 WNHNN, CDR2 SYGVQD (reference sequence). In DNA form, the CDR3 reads TGCGCCAGCAGTGAGCCAGCGGGAGGGAGAGATACGCAGTATTTT. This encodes CASSEPAGGRDTQYF.

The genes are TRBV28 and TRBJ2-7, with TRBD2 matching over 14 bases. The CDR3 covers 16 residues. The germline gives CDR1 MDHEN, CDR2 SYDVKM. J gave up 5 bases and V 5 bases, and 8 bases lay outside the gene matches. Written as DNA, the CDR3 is TGTGCCAGCAGTCCCGGGACTAGCGGGAGTGCCCACGAGCAGTACTTC. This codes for CASSPGTSGSAHEQYF.

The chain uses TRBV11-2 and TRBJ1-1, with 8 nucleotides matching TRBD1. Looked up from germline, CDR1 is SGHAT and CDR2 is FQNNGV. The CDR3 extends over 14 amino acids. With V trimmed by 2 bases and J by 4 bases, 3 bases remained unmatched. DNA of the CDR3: TGTGCCAGCAGCTTAACCACAGGGGGCACTGAAGCTTTCTTT. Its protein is CASSLTTGGTEAFF. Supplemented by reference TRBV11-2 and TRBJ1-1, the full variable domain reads EAGVAQSPRYKIIEKRQSVAFWCNPISGHATLYWYQQILGQGPKLLIQFQNNGVVDDSQLPKDRFSAERLKGVDSTLKIQPAKLEDSAVYLCASSLTTGGTEAFFGQGTRLTVV.

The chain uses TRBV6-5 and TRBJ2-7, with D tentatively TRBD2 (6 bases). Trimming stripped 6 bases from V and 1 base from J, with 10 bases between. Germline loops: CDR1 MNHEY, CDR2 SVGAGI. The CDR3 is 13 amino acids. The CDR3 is CASSRAGSYEQYF. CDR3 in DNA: TGTGCCAGCAGCCGGGCGGGATCCTACGAGCAGTACTTC.

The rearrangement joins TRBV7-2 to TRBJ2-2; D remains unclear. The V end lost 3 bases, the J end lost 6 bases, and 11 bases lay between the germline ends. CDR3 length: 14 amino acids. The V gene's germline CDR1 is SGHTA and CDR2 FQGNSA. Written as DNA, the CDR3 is TGTGCCAGCAGCTTCGGTAGGCGTGCCGGGGAGCTGTTTTTT. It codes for CASSFGRRAGELFF.

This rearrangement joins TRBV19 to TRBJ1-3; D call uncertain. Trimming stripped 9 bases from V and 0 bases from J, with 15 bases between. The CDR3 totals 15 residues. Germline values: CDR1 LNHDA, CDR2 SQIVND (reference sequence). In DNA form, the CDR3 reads TGTGCCAGGGAGCACCGGTCGGGCTCTGGAAACACCATATATTTT. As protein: CAREHRSGSGNTIYF.

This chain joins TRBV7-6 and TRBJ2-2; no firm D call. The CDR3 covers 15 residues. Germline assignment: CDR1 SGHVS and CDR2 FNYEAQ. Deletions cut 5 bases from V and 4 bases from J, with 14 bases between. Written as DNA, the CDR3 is TGTGCCAGCAGCCGAATTACTACTGCCACCGGGGAGCTGTTTTTT. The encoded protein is CASSRITTATGELFF.

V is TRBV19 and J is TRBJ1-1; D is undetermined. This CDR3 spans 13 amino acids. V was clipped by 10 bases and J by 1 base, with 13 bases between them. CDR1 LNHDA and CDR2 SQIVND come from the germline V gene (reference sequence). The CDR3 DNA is TGTGCCACTCGGCGGTATGAGAACACTGAAGCTTTCTTT. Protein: CATRRYENTEAFF.

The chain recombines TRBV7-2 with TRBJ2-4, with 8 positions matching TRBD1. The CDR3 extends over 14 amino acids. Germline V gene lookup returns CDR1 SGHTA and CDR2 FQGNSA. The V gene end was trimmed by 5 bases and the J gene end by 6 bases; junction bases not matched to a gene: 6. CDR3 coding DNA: TGTGCCAGCAGCGGAGACAGGGGCATAAACATTCAGTACTTC. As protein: CASSGDRGINIQYF.

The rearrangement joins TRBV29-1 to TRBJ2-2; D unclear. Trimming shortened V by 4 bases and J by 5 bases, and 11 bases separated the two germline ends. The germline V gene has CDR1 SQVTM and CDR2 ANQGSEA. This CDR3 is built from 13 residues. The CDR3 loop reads CSVGRPETGELFF. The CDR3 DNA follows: TGCAGCGTTGGACGGCCCGAAACCGGGGAGCTGTTTTTT.

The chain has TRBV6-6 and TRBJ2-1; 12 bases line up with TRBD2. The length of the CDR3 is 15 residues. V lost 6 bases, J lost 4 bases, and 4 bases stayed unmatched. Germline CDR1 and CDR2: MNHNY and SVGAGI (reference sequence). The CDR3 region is CASSPGTSGYNEQFF. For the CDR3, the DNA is TGTGCCAGCAGCCCCGGGACTAGCGGGTACAATGAGCAGTTCTTC.

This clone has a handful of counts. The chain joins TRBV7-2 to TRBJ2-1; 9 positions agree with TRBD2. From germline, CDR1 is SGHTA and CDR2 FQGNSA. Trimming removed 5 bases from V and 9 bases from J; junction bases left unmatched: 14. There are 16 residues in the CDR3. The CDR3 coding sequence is TGTGCCAGCAGCCCCCAATCAGCGGGAGGAACAATTGAGCAGTTCTTC. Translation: CASSPQSAGGTIEQFF.

The CDR3 reads CASRRSVVNEQFF. As DNA, the CDR3 is TGTGCCAGCAGGCGGAGCGTCGTCAATGAGCAGTTCTTC. This chain links TRBV6-5 with TRBJ2-1; D is ambiguous. The CDR3 is 13 amino acids. V was shortened by 6 bases and J by 6 bases, with 12 bases between the two germline ends. Germline V CDR1 and CDR2: MNHEY, SVGAGI.

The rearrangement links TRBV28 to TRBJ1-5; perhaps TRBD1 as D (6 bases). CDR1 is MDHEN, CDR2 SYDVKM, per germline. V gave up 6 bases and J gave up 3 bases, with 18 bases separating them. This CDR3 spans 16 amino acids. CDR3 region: CASRLTKQGDNQPQHF. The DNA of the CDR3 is TGTGCCAGCAGGCTAACTAAACAGGGAGACAATCAGCCCCAGCATTTT.

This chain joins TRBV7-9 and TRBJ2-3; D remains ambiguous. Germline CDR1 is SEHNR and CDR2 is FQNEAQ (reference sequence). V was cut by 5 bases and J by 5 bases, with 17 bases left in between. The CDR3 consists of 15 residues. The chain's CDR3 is CASSRTSNSLDTQYF. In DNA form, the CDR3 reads TGTGCCAGCAGCCGTACATCAAACTCGCTAGATACGCAGTATTTT.

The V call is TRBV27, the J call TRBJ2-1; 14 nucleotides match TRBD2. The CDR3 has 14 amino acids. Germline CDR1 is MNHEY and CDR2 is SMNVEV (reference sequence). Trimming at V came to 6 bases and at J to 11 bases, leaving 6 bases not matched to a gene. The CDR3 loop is CASRLGLAGAQQFF. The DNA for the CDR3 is TGTGCCAGCAGGCTGGGACTAGCGGGAGCTCAGCAGTTCTTC.

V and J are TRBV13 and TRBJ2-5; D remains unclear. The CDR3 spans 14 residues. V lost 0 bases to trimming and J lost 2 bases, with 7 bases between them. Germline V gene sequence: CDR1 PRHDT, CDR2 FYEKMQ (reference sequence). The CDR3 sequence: CASSLGQPQETQYF. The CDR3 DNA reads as TGTGCCAGCAGCTTAGGACAGCCGCAAGAGACCCAGTACTTC. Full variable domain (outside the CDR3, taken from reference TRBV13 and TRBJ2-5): AAGVIQSPRHLIKEKRETATLKCYPIPRHDTVYWYQQGPGQDPQFLISFYEKMQSDKGSIPDRFSAQQFSDYHSELNMSSLELGDSALYFCASSLGQPQETQYFGPGTRLLVL.

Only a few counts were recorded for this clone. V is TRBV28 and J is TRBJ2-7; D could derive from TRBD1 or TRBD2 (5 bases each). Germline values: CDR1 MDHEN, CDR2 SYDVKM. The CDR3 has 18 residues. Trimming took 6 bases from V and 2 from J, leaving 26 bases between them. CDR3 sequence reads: CASSDYKLGQGFPYEQYF. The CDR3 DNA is TGTGCCAGCAGCGACTACAAACTCGGGCAGGGCTTCCCCTACGAGCAGTACTTC.

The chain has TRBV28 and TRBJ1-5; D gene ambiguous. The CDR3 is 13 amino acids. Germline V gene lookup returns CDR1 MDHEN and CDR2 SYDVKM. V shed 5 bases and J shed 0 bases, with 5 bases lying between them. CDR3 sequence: CASSLSSNQPQHF. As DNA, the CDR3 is TGTGCCAGCAGTCTCAGTAGCAATCAGCCCCAGCATTTT.

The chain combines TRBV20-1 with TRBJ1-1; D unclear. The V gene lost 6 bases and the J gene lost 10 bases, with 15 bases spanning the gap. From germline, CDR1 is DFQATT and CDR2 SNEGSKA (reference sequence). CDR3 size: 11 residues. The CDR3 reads CSAKGGVGAFF. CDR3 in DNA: TGCAGTGCCAAGGGCGGGGTTGGAGCTTTCTTT.

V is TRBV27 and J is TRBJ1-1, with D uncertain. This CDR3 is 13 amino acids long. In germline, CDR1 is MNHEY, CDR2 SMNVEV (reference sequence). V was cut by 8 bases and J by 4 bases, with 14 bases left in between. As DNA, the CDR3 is TGTGCCAGCGCCCCCCGGGCGATCACTGAAGCTTTCTTT. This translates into CASAPRAITEAFF.

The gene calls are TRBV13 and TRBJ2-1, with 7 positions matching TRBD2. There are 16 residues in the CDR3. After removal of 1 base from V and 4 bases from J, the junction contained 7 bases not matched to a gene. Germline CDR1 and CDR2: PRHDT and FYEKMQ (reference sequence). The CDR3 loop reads CASSLVSSGVYNEQFF. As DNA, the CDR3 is TGTGCCAGCAGCTTAGTCTCTAGCGGAGTTTACAATGAGCAGTTCTTC.

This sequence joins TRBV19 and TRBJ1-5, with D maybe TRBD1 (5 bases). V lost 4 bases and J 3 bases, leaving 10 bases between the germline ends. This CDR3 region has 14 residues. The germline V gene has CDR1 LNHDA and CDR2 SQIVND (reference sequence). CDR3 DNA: TGTGCCAGTAGTACCCAGGGCTACAATCAGCCCCAGCATTTT. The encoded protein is CASSTQGYNQPQHF.

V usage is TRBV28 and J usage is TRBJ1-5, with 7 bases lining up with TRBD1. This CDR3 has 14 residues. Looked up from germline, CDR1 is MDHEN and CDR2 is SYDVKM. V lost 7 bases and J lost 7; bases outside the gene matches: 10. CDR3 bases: TGTGCCAGCATGCGGCAGGGGGACGGACAGCCCCAGCATTTT. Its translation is CASMRQGDGQPQHF.